This T cell receptor beta chain appears in the sequencing data of a study of metastatic and nonmetastatic thyroid tumors. Per the study methods: Clinicopathological groups differed in CDR3, with these differences serving to build a distant-metastasis classifier for papillary thyroid cancer. MiXCR was used by TCRdb to re-call the PCR reads. TCRdb, rather than the study authors, made the V and J calls. The sample shows 25,000 to 40,000 clones, roughly a fifth of them seen only once. This clone was seen a handful of times. Its specificity is unknown. The trim removed 4 bases at V and 7 bases at J, leaving 9 bases unmatched. CDR3 length: 14 amino acids. Germline V gene lookup returns CDR1 MNHEY and CDR2 SVGAGI. Thyroid surgery was performed in patients who had received no treatment beforehand. Study observations and caveats: Versus benign nodules, malignant thyroid tumors reportedly had significantly higher TCR beta diversity, in blood and tumor.

This chain connects TRBV6-5 to TRBJ1-2; 7 positions agree with TRBD1. This TCR was sampled from a female donor with papillary thyroid cancer or a benign thyroid nodule (not recorded which). Some clones in this sample may be carry-over from other donors' samples. Specimen: blood. The CDR3 bases are TGTGCCAGCAGTTCCATAGACAGGGCGGGTGGCTACACCTTC. Translating gives CASSSIDRAGGYTF.